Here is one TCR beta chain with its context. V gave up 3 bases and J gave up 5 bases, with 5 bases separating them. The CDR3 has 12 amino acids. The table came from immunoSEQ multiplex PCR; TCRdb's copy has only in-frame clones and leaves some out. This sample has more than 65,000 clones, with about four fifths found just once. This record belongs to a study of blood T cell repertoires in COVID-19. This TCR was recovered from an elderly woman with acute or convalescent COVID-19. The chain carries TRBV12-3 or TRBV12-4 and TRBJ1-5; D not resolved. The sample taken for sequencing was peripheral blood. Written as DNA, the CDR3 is TGTGCCAGCAGTTTCGGAGATCAGCCCCAGCATTTT. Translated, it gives CASSFGDQPQHF.